This TCR beta chain was retrieved from a study of neurological immune-mediated disorders. Indicated time point: longitudinal time-point 3. One entry per CDR3 protein results from TCRdb running MiXCR on the 5' RACE reads. The sample consists of 84,000 or so distinct CDR3 sequences, 4.3% of them appearing once. This clonotype was counted at least ten times. V was pared by 3 bases and J by 2 bases, with 11 bases of the junction left unmatched. The CDR3 loop spans 17 amino acids. The germline V gene encodes CDR1 ENHRY and CDR2 SYGVKD. This sequence originates from a woman aged 55-69 years with multiple sclerosis. The chain employs TRBV10-3 and TRBJ2-3, with 7 bases identical to TRBD2. The sample was PBMCs. The CDR3 spells CAISDLLAAEFTDTQYF. The CDR3 DNA reads TGTGCCATCAGTGATTTGCTAGCGGCCGAATTCACAGATACGCAGTATTTT.